These 23 T cell receptor beta chains were sequenced from one sample in a study of blood T cell repertoires in COVID-19. Assay: immunoSEQ multiplex PCR; the TCRdb copy retains only in-frame clones and omits some. The sample lists 200,000 to 250,000 clones; 70% to 90% were seen once. Sequenced sample: peripheral blood. All receptors derive from a man aged 45-60 years who had recovered from COVID-19.

The chain combines TRBV4-2 with TRBJ2-1; 13 nucleotides match TRBD2. CDR3 length: 17 residues. Trimming cost V 1 base and J 10 bases; bases outside gene matches: 10. CDR1 and CDR2 (germline): LGHNA, YNFKEQ. The CDR3 region is CASSQAVTSGRAGEQFF. The CDR3 DNA follows: TGTGCCAGCAGCCAAGCCGTAACTAGCGGGAGGGCCGGGGAGCAGTTCTTC.

The CDR3 sequence is CASSTRTSEITGELFF. As DNA, the CDR3 is TGTGCCAGCAGTACAAGGACTAGCGAGATCACCGGGGAGCTGTTTTTT. This rearrangement joins TRBV2 to TRBJ2-2, with TRBD2 matching 9 bases. V gave up 5 bases and J gave up 4 bases; unmatched junction bases: 8. Germline V gene lookup returns CDR1 SNHLY and CDR2 FYNNEI. This CDR3 spans 16 amino acids.

This clone has a handful of counts. This chain connects TRBV28 to TRBJ1-5; 8 positions agree with TRBD1. Germline assignment: CDR1 MDHEN and CDR2 SYDVKM. The junction had 7 bases not matched to a gene; V was cut back by 5 bases and J by 7 bases. CDR3 length: 14 amino acids. For the CDR3, the DNA is TGTGCCAGCAGTGCCGGACAGGGAGGGCAGCCCCAGCATTTT. It codes for CASSAGQGGQPQHF. The whole variable domain, remainder taken from reference TRBV28 and TRBJ1-5, is DVKVTQSSRYLVKRTGEKVFLECVQDMDHENMFWYRQDPGLGLRLIYFSYDVKMKEKGDIPEGYSVSREKKERFSLILESASTNQTSMYLCASSAGQGGQPQHFGDGTRLSIL.

V and J are TRBV24-1 and TRBJ2-2, with D possibly matching TRBD2 (5 bases). This CDR3 spans 17 amino acids. Germline loops: CDR1 KGHDR, CDR2 SFDVKD. V was clipped by 3 bases and J by 3 bases, with 16 bases between them. CDR3 region: CATSDVTGNLDTGELFF. CDR3 nucleotide sequence: TGTGCCACCAGTGATGTGACGGGGAACCTTGACACCGGGGAGCTGTTTTTT.

This clone has only one observation. The chain recombines TRBV6-6 with TRBJ1-6; TRBD1 is a possible D gene (6 bases). The V and J ends lost 5 bases and 7 bases respectively, with 24 bases between them. The CDR3 is 18 residues long. Germline CDR1 and CDR2: MNHNY and SVGAGI (reference sequence). The chain's CDR3 is CASSRGGTRGRMNSPLHF. For the CDR3, the DNA is TGTGCCAGCAGTCGAGGGGGGACCCGCGGCCGAATGAATTCACCCCTCCACTTT.

This sequence joins TRBV6-5 and TRBJ1-5; D is uncertain. Germline CDR1 reads MNHEY; CDR2 reads SVGAGI. The CDR3 has 13 amino acids. Trimming took off 1 base at V and 7 bases at J, with 8 bases between the two ends. The CDR3 loop is CASSYLPGQPQHF. For the CDR3, the DNA is TGTGCCAGCAGTTACTTGCCGGGACAGCCCCAGCATTTT.

The V call is TRBV27, the J call TRBJ1-2, with TRBD1 matching over 10 bases. This CDR3 spans 15 amino acids. The trim removed 5 bases at V and 4 bases at J, leaving 7 bases unmatched. The V gene's germline CDR1 is MNHEY and CDR2 SMNVEV (reference sequence). This chain's CDR3 is CASSPGTGDVYGYTF. As DNA, the CDR3 is TGTGCCAGCAGTCCAGGGACAGGGGACGTCTATGGCTACACCTTC.

This chain uses TRBV28 with TRBJ1-2, with D perhaps matching TRBD1 (5 bases). The germline V and J ends were trimmed by 6 bases and 6 bases, with 17 bases remaining between them. In germline, CDR1 is MDHEN, CDR2 SYDVKM. CDR3 length: 14 amino acids. CDR3 residues: CASREPGRGDGYTF. CDR3 DNA sequence: TGTGCCAGCAGGGAGCCGGGACGGGGGGATGGCTACACCTTC.

The chain joins TRBV24-1 to TRBJ2-1, with 11 positions matching TRBD2. CDR3 length: 16 residues. The trim removed 3 bases at V and 5 bases at J, leaving 5 bases unmatched. From germline, CDR1 is KGHDR and CDR2 SFDVKD. The CDR3 region has the DNA TGTGCCACCAGTGATCTAGCGGGAGGAACCGACAATGAGCAGTTCTTC. Its protein is CATSDLAGGTDNEQFF.

The sample holds one count of this clone. The chain combines TRBV19 with TRBJ2-1; a possible D gene is TRBD1 (5 bases). The germline V and J ends were trimmed by 3 bases and 2 bases, with 11 bases remaining between them. There are 15 residues in the CDR3. The V gene's germline CDR1 is LNHDA and CDR2 SQIVND (reference sequence). The CDR3 protein is CASSINAGPYNEQFF. The CDR3 DNA reads as TGTGCCAGTAGTATTAACGCAGGGCCCTACAATGAGCAGTTCTTC.

This clone was seen just once. The chain employs TRBV28 and TRBJ2-3; 8 positions match TRBD1. CDR1 is MDHEN and CDR2 is SYDVKM in the germline V gene. The CDR3 has 15 residues. Trimming removed 4 bases from V and 4 bases from J; junction bases left unmatched: 7. CDR3 amino acids: CASSSVRGRPDTQYF. The DNA of the CDR3 is TGTGCCAGCAGTTCCGTCAGGGGGCGGCCAGATACGCAGTATTTT.

The chain uses TRBV6-1 and TRBJ1-2; D call uncertain. CDR3 length: 13 residues. Trimming cost V 3 bases and J 4 bases, with 9 bases left between them. Per germline, CDR1 MNHNS and CDR2 SASEGT. This CDR3 reads CASSDTTFYGYTF. The DNA of the CDR3 is TGTGCCAGCAGTGATACGACATTCTATGGCTACACCTTC.

This chain joins TRBV5-6 and TRBJ2-1; 13 nucleotides align to TRBD2. V lost 2 bases and J lost 7; bases outside the gene matches: 9. CDR1 and CDR2 from the germline V gene are SGHDT and YYEEEE. The CDR3 consists of 17 residues. CDR3 sequence (DNA): TGTGCCAGCAGCTTTCGTAGGGGACTAGCGGGAATTAATGAGCAGTTCTTC. Residues: CASSFRRGLAGINEQFF.

The chain carries TRBV11-2 and TRBJ2-7; TRBD1 matches at 10 bases. After removal of 4 bases from V and 4 bases from J, the junction contained 4 bases not matched to a gene. This CDR3 spans 14 amino acids. Germline V CDR1 and CDR2: SGHAT, FQNNGV. The CDR3 protein is CASSSRTGGYEQYF. The CDR3 DNA is TGTGCCAGCAGCTCACGGACAGGGGGATACGAGCAGTACTTC.

The chain has TRBV9 and TRBJ2-2; 8 nucleotides line up with TRBD2. Per germline, CDR1 SGDLS and CDR2 YYNGEE. The CDR3 extends over 16 amino acids. V was pared by 0 bases and J by 2 bases, with 3 bases of the junction left unmatched. CDR3 amino acids: CASSVGLAGNTGELFF. In nucleotides, the CDR3 is TGTGCCAGCAGCGTAGGGCTAGCGGGTAACACCGGGGAGCTGTTTTTT.

The rearrangement links TRBV6-5 to TRBJ1-2, with D possibly being TRBD1 (6 bases). The CDR3 is 15 residues long. Looked up from germline, CDR1 is MNHEY and CDR2 is SVGAGI. The V and J ends lost 4 bases and 0 bases respectively, with 12 bases between them. The chain's CDR3 is CASSSPGTSNYGYTF. In nucleotides, the CDR3 is TGTGCCAGCAGTTCCCCGGGGACATCTAACTATGGCTACACCTTC.

The chain links TRBV19 to TRBJ1-3, with D maybe TRBD1 (6 bases). In germline, CDR1 is LNHDA, CDR2 SQIVND (reference sequence). V lost 6 bases and J 1 base, leaving 13 bases between the germline ends. This CDR3 has 15 amino acids. This chain's CDR3 is CASSKRDTSGNTIYF. The DNA of the CDR3 is TGTGCCAGTAGCAAACGGGACACATCTGGAAACACCATATATTTT. Filled out from reference TRBV19 and TRBJ1-3, the complete variable domain reads DGGITQSPKYLFRKEGQNVTLSCEQNLNHDAMYWYRQDPGQGLRLIYYSQIVNDFQKGDIAEGYSVSREKKESFPLTVTSAQKNPTAFYLCASSKRDTSGNTIYFGEGSWLTVV.

V is TRBV5-6 and J is TRBJ1-2; 11 nucleotides match TRBD1. With V trimmed by 6 bases and J by 5 bases, 9 bases remained unmatched. The length of the CDR3 is 15 residues. Looked up from germline, CDR1 is SGHDT and CDR2 is YYEEEE. The CDR3 is CASKGTGGLSYGYTF. DNA of the CDR3: TGTGCCAGCAAAGGGACAGGGGGTTTATCTTATGGCTACACCTTC.

The chain joins TRBV28 to TRBJ2-7; 14 bases are a match to TRBD2. CDR3 size: 15 residues. Germline CDR1 and CDR2: MDHEN and SYDVKM. V was clipped by 5 bases and J by 10 bases; unmatched bases: 10. The CDR3 is CASSPGTSGSLSQYF. In DNA, the CDR3 is TGTGCCAGCAGTCCCGGGACTAGCGGGAGCCTCTCCCAGTACTTC.

The chain couples TRBV3-1 (or the pseudogene TRBV3-2) to TRBJ2-7; 8 nucleotides line up with TRBD2. CDR1 is LGHDT and CDR2 is YNNKEL in the germline V gene (reference sequence). This CDR3 has 15 residues. V lost 0 bases to trimming and J lost 2 bases; unmatched junction nucleotides: 3. CDR3 amino acids: CASSQDGRGAYEQYF. CDR3 nucleotides: TGTGCCAGCAGCCAAGATGGGCGGGGGGCCTACGAGCAGTACTTC.

The CDR3 reads CASSPILREGRGTQYF. The DNA of the CDR3 is TGCGCCAGCAGCCCTATCCTACGGGAGGGGCGAGGGACCCAGTACTTC. The chain couples TRBV4-1 to TRBJ2-5; 8 bases line up with TRBD2. Germline V gene lookup returns CDR1 MGHRA and CDR2 YSYEKL. Unmatched junction bases numbered 14, after V lost 4 bases and J lost 7 bases. This CDR3 has 16 amino acids.

The chain uses TRBV11-2 and TRBJ1-3, with D tentatively TRBD1 (5 bases). CDR1 is SGHAT, CDR2 FQNNGV, per germline. V was trimmed by 5 bases and J by 0 bases, leaving 17 bases between them. The CDR3 loop spans 17 amino acids. The CDR3 loop reads CASSPLIGVPSGNTIYF. CDR3 bases: TGTGCCAGCAGCCCGCTGATAGGGGTGCCCTCTGGAAACACCATATATTTT. Full variable domain (missing parts from reference TRBV11-2 and TRBJ1-3): EAGVAQSPRYKIIEKRQSVAFWCNPISGHATLYWYQQILGQGPKLLIQFQNNGVVDDSQLPKDRFSAERLKGVDSTLKIQPAKLEDSAVYLCASSPLIGVPSGNTIYFGEGSWLTVV.

The rearrangement joins TRBV24-1 to TRBJ2-3, with 8 bases matching TRBD1. The junction had 7 bases not matched to a gene; V was cut back by 4 bases and J by 2 bases. The germline V gene has CDR1 KGHDR and CDR2 SFDVKD. The CDR3 runs to 16 residues. The CDR3 is CATSDPTGGVTDTQYF. CDR3 nucleotides: TGTGCCACCAGTGACCCTACAGGGGGAGTCACAGATACGCAGTATTTT.